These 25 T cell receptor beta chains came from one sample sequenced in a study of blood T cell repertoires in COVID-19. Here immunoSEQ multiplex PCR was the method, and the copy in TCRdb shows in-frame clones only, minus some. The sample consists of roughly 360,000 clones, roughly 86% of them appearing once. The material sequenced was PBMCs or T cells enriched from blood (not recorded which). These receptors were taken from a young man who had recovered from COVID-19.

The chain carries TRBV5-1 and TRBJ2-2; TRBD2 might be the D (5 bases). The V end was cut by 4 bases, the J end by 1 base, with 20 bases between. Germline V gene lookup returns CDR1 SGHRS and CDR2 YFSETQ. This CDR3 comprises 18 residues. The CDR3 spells CASSPAMSTTMNTGELFF. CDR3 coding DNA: TGCGCCAGCAGCCCGGCGATGTCGACTACAATGAACACCGGGGAGCTGTTTTTT.

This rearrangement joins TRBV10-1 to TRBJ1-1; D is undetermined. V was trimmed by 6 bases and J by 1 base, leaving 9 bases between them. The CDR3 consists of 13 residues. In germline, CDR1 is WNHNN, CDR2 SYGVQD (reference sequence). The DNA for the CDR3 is TGCGCCAGCAGACAAAATCCGAACACTGAAGCTTTCTTT. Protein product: CASRQNPNTEAFF.

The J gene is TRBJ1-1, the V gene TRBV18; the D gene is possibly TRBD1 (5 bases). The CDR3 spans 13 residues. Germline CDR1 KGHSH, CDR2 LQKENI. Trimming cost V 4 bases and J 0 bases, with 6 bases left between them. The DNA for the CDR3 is TGTGCCAGCTCACAGGGGATGAACACTGAAGCTTTCTTT. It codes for CASSQGMNTEAFF.

The CDR3 DNA sequence: TGTGCCAGCAGCTCGCAGGGTGATGGTGAAAAACTGTTTTTT. Translated: CASSSQGDGEKLFF. The chain joins TRBV5-6 to TRBJ1-4; weak D call: TRBD1 (5 bases). V was trimmed by 3 bases and J by 7 bases, leaving 13 bases between them. The CDR3 contains 14 residues. Germline loops: CDR1 SGHDT, CDR2 YYEEEE. Together with reference TRBV5-6 and TRBJ1-4, the CDR3 gives the full variable domain: DAGVTQSPTHLIKTRGQQVTLRCSPKSGHDTVSWYQQALGQGPQFIFQYYEEEERQRGNFPDRFSGHQFPNYSSELNVNALLLGDSALYLCASSSQGDGEKLFFGSGTQLSVL.

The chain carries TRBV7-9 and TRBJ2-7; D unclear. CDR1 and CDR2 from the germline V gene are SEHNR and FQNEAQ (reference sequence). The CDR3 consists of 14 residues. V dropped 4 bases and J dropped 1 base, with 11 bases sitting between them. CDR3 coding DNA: TGTGCCAGCAGCTACGCGGCCACTTCCTACGAGCAGTACTTC. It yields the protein CASSYAATSYEQYF.

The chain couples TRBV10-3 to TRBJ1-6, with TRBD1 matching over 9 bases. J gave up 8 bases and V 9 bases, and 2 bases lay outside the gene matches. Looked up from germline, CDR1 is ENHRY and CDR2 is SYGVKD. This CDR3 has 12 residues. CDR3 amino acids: CAIQGADSPLHF. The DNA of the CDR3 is TGTGCCATACAGGGGGCGGATTCACCCCTCCACTTT.

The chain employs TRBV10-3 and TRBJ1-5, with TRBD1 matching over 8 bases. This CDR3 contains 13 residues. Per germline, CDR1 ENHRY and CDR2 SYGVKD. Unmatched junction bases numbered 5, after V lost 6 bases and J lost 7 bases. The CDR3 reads CAISPDREQPQHF. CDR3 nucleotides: TGTGCCATCAGCCCGGACAGGGAACAGCCCCAGCATTTT.

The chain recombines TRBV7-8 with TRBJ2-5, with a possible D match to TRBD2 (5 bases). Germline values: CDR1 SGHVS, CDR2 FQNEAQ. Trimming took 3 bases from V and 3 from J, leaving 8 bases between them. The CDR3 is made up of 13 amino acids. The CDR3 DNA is TGTGCCAGCAGCTTTCGGGATGAAGAGACCCAGTACTTC. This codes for CASSFRDEETQYF.

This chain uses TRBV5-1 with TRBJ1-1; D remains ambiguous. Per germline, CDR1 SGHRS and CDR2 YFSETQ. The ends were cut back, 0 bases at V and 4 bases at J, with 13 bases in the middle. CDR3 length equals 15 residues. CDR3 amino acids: CASSLGASRSTEAFF. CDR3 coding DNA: TGCGCCAGCAGCTTGGGAGCGAGTCGGAGCACTGAAGCTTTCTTT.

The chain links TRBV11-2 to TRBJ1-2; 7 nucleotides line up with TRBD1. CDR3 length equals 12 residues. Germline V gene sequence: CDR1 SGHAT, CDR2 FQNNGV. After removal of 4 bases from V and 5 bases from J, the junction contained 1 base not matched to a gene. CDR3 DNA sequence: TGTGCCAGCAGCTCAGGGGGTTATGGCTACACCTTC. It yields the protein CASSSGGYGYTF.

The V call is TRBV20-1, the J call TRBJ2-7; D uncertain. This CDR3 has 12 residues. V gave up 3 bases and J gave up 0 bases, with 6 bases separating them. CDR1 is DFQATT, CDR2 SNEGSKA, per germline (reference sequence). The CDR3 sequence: CSASRSSYEQYF. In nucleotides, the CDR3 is TGCAGTGCTAGTCGGAGCTCCTACGAGCAGTACTTC.

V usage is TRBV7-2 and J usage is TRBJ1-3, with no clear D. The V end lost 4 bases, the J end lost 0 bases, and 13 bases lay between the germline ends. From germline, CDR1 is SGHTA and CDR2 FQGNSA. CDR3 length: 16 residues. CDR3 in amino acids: CASSSSLAGSGNTIYF. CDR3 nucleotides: TGTGCCAGCAGCTCATCTTTAGCGGGCTCTGGAAACACCATATATTTT.

CDR3 protein: CASSLDFLNQPQHF. As DNA, the CDR3 is TGTGCCAGCAGCTTGGATTTCCTGAATCAGCCCCAGCATTTT. J is TRBJ1-5 and V is TRBV5-5; D remains unclear. Germline V gene lookup returns CDR1 SGHKS and CDR2 YYEKEE (reference sequence). The CDR3 is made up of 14 amino acids. Trimming took off 0 bases at V and 4 bases at J, with 8 bases between the two ends.

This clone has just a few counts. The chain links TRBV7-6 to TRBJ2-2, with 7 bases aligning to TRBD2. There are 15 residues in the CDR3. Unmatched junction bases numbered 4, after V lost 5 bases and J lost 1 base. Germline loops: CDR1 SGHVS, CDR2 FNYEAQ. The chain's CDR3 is CASSPSSGNTGELFF. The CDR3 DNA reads TGTGCCAGCAGCCCATCTAGCGGGAACACCGGGGAGCTGTTTTTT.

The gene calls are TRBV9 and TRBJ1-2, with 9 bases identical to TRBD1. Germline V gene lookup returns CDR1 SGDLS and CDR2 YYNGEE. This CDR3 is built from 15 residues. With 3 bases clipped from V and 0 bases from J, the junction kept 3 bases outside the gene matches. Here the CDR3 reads CASSGGQGANYGYTF. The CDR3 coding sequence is TGTGCCAGCAGCGGGGGACAGGGAGCTAACTATGGCTACACCTTC.

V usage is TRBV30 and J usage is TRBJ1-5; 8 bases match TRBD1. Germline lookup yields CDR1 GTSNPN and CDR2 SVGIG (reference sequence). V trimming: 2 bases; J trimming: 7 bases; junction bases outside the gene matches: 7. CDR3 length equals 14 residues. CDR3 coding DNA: TGTGCCTGGAGTTCAGGACAGGGTCGACAGCCCCAGCATTTT. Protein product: CAWSSGQGRQPQHF.

In DNA, the CDR3 is TGCGCCAGCAGTGAAGGGACACCTTATAGCAATCAGCCCCAGCATTTT. As protein: CASSEGTPYSNQPQHF. This rearrangement joins TRBV10-1 to TRBJ1-5; D may be TRBD1 (6 bases). V lost 3 bases, J lost 0 bases, and 12 bases lay in between. Germline V gives CDR1 WNHNN, CDR2 SYGVQD (reference sequence). The CDR3 loop spans 16 amino acids.

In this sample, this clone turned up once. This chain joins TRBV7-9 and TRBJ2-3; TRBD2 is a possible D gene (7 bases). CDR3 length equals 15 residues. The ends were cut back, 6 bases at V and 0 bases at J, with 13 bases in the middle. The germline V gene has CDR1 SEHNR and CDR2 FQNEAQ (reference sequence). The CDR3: CASSRGAWSTDTQYF. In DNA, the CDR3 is TGTGCCAGCAGTCGGGGGGCTTGGAGCACAGATACGCAGTATTTT.

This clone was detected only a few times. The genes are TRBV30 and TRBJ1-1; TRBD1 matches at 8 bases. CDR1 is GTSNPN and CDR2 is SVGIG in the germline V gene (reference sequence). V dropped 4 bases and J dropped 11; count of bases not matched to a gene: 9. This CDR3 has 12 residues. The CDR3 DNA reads TGTGCCTGGACCGCAGGGGGCGCGGTGGCTTTCTTT. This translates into CAWTAGGAVAFF.

CDR3 DNA: TGCGCCAGCAGCCAAGAGAGGCAGAACGTCCTGACTTTC. The encoded protein is CASSQERQNVLTF. This rearrangement joins TRBV4-1 to TRBJ2-6; D ambiguous. Deletions cut 0 bases from V and 10 bases from J, with 7 bases between. The CDR3 loop spans 13 amino acids. The germline CDR1 and CDR2 sequences are MGHRA and YSYEKL.

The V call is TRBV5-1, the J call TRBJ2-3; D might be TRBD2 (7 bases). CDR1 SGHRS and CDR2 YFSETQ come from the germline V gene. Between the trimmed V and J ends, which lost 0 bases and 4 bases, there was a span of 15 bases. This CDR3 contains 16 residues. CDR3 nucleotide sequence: TGCGCCAGCAGCTTGGAAGTACAGGGAGGGCCAGATACGCAGTATTTT. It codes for CASSLEVQGGPDTQYF.

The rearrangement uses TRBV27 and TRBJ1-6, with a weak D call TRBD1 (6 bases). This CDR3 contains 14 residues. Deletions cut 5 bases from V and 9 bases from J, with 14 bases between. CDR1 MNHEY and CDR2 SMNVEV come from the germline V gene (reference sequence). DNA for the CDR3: TGTGCCAGCAGTCTGACAGGCGGAGGTTCACCCCTCCACTTT. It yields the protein CASSLTGGGSPLHF.

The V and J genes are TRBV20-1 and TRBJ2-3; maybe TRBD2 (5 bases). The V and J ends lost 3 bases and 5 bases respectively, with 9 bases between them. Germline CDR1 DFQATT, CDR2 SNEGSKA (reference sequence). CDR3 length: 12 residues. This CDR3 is CSASPGKDTQYF. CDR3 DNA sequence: TGCAGTGCTAGTCCGGGGAAAGATACGCAGTATTTT.

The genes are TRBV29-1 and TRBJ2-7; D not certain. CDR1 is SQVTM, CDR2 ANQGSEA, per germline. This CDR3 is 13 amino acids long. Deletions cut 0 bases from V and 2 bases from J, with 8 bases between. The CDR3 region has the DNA TGCAGCGTTGAAGATCCGAACACCTACGAGCAGTACTTC. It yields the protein CSVEDPNTYEQYF.

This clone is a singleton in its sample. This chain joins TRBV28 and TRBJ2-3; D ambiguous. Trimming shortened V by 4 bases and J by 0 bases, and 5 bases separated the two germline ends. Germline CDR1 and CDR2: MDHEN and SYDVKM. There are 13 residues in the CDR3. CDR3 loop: CASSSTSTDTQYF. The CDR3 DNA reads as TGTGCCAGCAGTTCCACTAGCACAGATACGCAGTATTTT.